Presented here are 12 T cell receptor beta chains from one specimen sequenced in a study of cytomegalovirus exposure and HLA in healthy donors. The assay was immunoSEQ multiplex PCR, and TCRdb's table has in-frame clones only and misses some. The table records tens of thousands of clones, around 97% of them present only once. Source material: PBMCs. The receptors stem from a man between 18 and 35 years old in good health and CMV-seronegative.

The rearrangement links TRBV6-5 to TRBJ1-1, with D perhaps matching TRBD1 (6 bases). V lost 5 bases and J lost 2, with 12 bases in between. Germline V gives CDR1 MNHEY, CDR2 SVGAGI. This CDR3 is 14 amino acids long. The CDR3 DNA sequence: TGTGCCAGCAGTCTAAGTGGGACAAACACTGAAGCTTTCTTT. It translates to CASSLSGTNTEAFF.

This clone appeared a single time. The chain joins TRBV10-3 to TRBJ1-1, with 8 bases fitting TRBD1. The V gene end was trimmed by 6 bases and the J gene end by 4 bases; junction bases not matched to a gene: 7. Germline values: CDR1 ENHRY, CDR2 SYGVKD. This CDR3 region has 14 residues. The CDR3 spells CAIRTGVKVTEAFF. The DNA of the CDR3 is TGTGCCATCAGGACAGGGGTCAAGGTCACTGAAGCTTTCTTT.

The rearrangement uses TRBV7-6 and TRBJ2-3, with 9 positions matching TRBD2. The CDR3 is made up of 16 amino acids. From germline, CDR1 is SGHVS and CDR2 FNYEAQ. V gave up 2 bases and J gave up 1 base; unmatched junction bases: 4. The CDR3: CASSLLAGRGTDTQYF. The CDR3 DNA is TGTGCCAGCAGCTTACTAGCGGGGAGAGGCACAGATACGCAGTATTTT.

CDR3 in DNA: TGTGCCAGCAGCGAGTCGGGAAGCTCCTACAATGAGCAGTTCTTC. It codes for CASSESGSSYNEQFF. This chain joins TRBV9 and TRBJ2-1; D may be TRBD2 (5 bases). The CDR3 is 15 residues long. Trimming removed 3 bases from V and 0 bases from J, with 10 bases in between. Germline V lookup: CDR1 SGDLS, CDR2 YYNGEE.

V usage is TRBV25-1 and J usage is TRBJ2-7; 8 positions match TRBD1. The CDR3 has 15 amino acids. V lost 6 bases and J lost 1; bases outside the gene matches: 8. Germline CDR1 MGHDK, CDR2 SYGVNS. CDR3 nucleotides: TGTGCCAGCAGGCTTACAGGGGGGAGATCCTACGAGCAGTACTTC. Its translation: CASRLTGGRSYEQYF.

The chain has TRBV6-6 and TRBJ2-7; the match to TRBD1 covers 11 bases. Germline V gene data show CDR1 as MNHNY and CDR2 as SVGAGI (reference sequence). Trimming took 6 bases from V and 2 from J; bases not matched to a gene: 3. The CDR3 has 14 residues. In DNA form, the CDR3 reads TGTGCCAGCAGCCCGGGACAGGGGGCCTACGAGCAGTACTTC. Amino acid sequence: CASSPGQGAYEQYF.

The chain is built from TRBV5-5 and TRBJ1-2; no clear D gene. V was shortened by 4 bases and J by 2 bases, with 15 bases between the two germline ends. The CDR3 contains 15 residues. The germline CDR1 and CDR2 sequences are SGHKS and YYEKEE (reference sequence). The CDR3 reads CASSVDFPTNYGYTF. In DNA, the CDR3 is TGTGCCAGCAGCGTTGACTTTCCTACAAACTATGGCTACACCTTC.

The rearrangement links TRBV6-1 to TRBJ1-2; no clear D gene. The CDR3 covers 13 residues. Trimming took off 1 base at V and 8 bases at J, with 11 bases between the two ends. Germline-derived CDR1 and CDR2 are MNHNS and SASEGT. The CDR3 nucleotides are TGTGCCAGCAGTGAAGACCCCCGGGTCGGCTACACCTTC. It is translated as CASSEDPRVGYTF.

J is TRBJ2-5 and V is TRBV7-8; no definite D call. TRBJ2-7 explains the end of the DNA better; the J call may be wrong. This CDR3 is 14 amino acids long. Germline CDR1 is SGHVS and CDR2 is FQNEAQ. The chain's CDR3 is CASSLAPASYEQYF. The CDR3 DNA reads TGTGCCAGCAGCTTAGCGCCGGCTAGCTACGAGCAGTACTTC.

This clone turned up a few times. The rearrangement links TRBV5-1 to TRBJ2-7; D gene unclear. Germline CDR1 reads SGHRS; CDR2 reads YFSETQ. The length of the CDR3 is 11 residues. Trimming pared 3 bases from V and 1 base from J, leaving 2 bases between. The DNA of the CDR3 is TGCGCCAGCAGCTCGTCCTACGAGCAGTACTTC. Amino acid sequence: CASSSSYEQYF.

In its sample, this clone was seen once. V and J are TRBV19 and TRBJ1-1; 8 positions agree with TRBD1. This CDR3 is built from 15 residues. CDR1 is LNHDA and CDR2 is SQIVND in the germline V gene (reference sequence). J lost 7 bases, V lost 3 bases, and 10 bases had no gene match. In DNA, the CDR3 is TGTGCCAGTAGTATGGGACGACAGGGGCTTGTTGAAGCTTTCTTT. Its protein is CASSMGRQGLVEAFF. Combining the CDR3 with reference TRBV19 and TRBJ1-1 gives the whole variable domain DGGITQSPKYLFRKEGQNVTLSCEQNLNHDAMYWYRQDPGQGLRLIYYSQIVNDFQKGDIAEGYSVSREKKESFPLTVTSAQKNPTAFYLCASSMGRQGLVEAFFGQGTRLTVV.

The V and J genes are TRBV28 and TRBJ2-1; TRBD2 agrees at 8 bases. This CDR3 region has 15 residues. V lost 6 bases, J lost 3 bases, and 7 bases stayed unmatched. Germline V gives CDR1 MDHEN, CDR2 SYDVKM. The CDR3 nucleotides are TGTGCCAGCAGCCCAATAGCGGGGATCTACAATGAGCAGTTCTTC. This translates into CASSPIAGIYNEQFF. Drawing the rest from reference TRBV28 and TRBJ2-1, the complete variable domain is DVKVTQSSRYLVKRTGEKVFLECVQDMDHENMFWYRQDPGLGLRLIYFSYDVKMKEKGDIPEGYSVSREKKERFSLILESASTNQTSMYLCASSPIAGIYNEQFFGPGTRLTVL.